This T cell receptor (beta chain) was identified during a study of Ad26.COV2.S vaccination and SARS-CoV-2 variants. General observations from the study: Measurement of non-spike TCR breadth gave similar results in vaccine and placebo recipients.

The germline V gene has CDR1 LGHDT and CDR2 YNNKEL (reference sequence). The CDR3 loop spans 15 amino acids. The ends were cut back, 0 bases at V and 1 base at J, with 7 bases in the middle. Treatment denoted: roughly 20 received Ad26.COV2.S at low or high dose, single or two shots; five or six received placebo; per-sample allocation not given. Material that was analyzed had been drawn on day 63 after the first vaccine or placebo injection. A word on this clone: No antigen is known for it. Other DNA sequences in this sample translate to the same CDR3.

The method was immunoSEQ multiplex PCR; TCRdb's version includes in-frame clones alone and lacks a portion of them. Of about 680,000 clones in the sample, more than 80% were seen once. The chain has TRBV3-1 (or the pseudogene TRBV3-2) and TRBJ2-1; the D is unclear. The sequencing used peripheral blood, collected in a trial of Ad26.COV2.S vaccine versus placebo. This clonotype originated in a person aged 18-60 years who received the Ad26.COV2.S COVID-19 vaccine or a placebo. The CDR3: CASSQDLGSYNEQFF. DNA of the CDR3: TGTGCCAGCAGCCAAGACCTAGGATCCTACAATGAGCAGTTCTTC.